This TCR beta chain was retrieved from a study of blood T cell repertoires in COVID-19. Looking at the study overall: Sites across the United States, Italy and Spain contributed samples from acute and convalescent COVID-19. PBMCs, B-cell-depleted T cells, or T cells provided the cDNA or gDNA that made up the material.

Germline V gene lookup returns CDR1 MRHNA and CDR2 SNTAGT. Trimming took 0 bases from V and 4 from J, leaving 10 bases between them. The CDR3 runs 16 residues. Authors' data handling: Nucleated cell number was recorded as an estimate derived from reference gene primer amplification. Using immunoSEQ multiplex PCR, the repertoire was profiled, and TCRdb retains in-frame clones only, with some absent. That table gives V, J and clone size, and the DNA gave D and trimming. The table has about 150,000 clones, about four fifths seen once; the top ten hold about 29%. The receptor was isolated from a woman aged 55 to 70 with acute or convalescent COVID-19. Sample: peripheral blood. This chain links TRBV6-4 with TRBJ2-6, with D maybe TRBD2 (6 bases). This CDR3 is CASSDSAGRGANVLTF. In DNA form, the CDR3 reads TGTGCCAGCAGTGACTCGGCGGGGCGCGGGGCCAACGTCCTGACTTTC.